This TCR beta chain was observed in a study of cytomegalovirus exposure and HLA in healthy donors. The wider study: Ancestry clustering placed around 80% of several hundred genotyped donors in the Caucasian-associated cluster.

There are a few counts of this clone. Its antigen is unknown. Study-wide results and limits: Immune exposure information comprised only CMV serostatus. Previously analyzed data showed that most TCR beta V segments were productive at a frequency of about 87% or about 30%.

13 Jbeta primers and 60 Vbeta primers were used for the PCR. The protocol was immunoSEQ multiplex PCR, while the TCRdb copy is restricted to in-frame clones and leaves out a portion. The top ten clones hold around 4.2% of a sample with some 150,000 clones, more than 70% of them seen once. The CDR3 has 13 amino acids. Germline CDR1 is SNHLY and CDR2 is FYNNEI. The germline V and J ends were trimmed by 8 bases and 7 bases, with 14 bases remaining between them. Sequencing was performed on PBMCs. This receptor was identified in a man aged 50-59 years in good health and CMV-seropositive. This chain connects TRBV2 to TRBJ1-4; tentatively, D is TRBD1 (5 bases). CDR3 DNA sequence: TGTGCCAGCTGGGGCGGGGCAGCTGAAAAACTGTTTTTT. The encoded protein is CASWGGAAEKLFF.